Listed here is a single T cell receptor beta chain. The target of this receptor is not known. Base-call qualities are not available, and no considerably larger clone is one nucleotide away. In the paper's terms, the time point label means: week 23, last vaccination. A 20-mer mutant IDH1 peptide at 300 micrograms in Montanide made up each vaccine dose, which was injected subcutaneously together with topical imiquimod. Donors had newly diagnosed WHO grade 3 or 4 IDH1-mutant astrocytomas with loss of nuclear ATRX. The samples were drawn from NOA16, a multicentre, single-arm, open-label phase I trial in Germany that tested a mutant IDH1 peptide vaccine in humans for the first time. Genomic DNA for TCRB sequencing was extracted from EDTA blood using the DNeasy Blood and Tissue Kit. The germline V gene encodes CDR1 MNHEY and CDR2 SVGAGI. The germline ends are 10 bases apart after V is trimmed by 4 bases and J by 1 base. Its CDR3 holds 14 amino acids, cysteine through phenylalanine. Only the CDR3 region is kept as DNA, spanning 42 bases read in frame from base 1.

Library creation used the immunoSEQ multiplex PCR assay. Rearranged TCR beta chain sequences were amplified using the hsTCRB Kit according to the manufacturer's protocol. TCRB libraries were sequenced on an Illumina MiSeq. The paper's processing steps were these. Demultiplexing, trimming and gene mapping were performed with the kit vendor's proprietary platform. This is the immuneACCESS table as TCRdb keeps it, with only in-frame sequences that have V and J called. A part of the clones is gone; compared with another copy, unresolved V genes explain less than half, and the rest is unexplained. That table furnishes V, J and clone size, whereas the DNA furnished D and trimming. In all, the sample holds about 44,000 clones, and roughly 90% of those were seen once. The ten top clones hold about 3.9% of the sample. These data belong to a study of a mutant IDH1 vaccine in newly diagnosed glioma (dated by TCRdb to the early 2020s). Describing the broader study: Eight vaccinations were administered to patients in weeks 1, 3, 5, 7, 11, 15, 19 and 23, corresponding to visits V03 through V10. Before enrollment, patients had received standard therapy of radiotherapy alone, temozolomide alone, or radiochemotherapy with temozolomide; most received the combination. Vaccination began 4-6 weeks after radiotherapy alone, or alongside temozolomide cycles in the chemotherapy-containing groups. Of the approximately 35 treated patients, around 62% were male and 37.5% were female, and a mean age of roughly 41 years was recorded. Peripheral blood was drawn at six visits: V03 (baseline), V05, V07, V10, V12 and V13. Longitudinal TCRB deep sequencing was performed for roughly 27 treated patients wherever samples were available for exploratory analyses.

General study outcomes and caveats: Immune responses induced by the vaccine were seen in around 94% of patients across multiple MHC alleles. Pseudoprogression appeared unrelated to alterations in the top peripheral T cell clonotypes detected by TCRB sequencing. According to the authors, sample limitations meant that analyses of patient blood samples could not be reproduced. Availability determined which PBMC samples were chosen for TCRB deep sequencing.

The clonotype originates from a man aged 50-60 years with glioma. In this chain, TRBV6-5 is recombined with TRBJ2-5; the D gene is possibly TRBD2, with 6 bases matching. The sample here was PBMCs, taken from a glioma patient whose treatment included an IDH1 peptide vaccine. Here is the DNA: TGTGCCAGCAGTTTCGGGACTCCCCAAGAGACCCAGTACTTC. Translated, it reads CASSFGTPQETQYF.